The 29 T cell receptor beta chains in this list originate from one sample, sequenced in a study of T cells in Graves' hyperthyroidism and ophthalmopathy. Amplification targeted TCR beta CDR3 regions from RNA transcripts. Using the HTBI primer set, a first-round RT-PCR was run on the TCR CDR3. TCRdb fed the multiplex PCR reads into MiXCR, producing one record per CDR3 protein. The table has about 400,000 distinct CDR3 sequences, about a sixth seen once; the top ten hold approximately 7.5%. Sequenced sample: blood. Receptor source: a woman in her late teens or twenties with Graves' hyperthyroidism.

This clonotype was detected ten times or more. The CDR3 loop reads CASSLGQGAYNEQFF. DNA of the CDR3: TGTGCCAGCAGTTTAGGACAGGGGGCGTACAATGAGCAGTTCTTC. The chain combines TRBV12-3 or TRBV12-4 with TRBJ2-1; 10 bases align to TRBD1. This CDR3 has 15 amino acids. V lost 1 base to trimming and J lost 4 bases; unmatched junction nucleotides: 1.

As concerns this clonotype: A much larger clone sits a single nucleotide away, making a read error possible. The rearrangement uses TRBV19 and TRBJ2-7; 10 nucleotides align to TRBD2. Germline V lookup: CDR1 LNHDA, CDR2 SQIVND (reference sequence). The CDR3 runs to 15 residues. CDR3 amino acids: CASSISSGSSCEQYF. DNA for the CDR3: TGTGCCAGTAGTATCTCTAGCGGGAGCTCCTGCGAGCAGTACTTC.

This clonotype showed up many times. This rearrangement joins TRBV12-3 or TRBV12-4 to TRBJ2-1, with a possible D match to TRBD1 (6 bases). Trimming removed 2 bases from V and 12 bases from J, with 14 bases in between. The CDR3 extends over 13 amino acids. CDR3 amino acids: CASSLIQGQGQFF. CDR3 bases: TGTGCCAGCAGTTTAATACAGGGCCAGGGGCAGTTCTTC.

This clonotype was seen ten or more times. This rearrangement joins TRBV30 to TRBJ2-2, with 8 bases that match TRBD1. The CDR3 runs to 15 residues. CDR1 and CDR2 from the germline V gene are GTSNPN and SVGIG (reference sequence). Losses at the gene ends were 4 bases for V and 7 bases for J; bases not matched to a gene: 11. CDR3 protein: CAWTGDRGFGGELFF. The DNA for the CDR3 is TGTGCCTGGACAGGAGACAGGGGATTCGGCGGGGAGCTGTTTTTT.

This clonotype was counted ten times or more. CDR3 nucleotides: TGTGCCAGCAGCTTTCGGACAGGGATGAACAATGAGCAGTTCTTC. Amino acids: CASSFRTGMNNEQFF. This chain uses TRBV7-8 with TRBJ2-1, with 8 bases that match TRBD1. Trimming removed 3 bases from V and 5 bases from J; junction bases left unmatched: 6. The CDR3 spans 15 residues. Germline V gene data show CDR1 as SGHVS and CDR2 as FQNEAQ.

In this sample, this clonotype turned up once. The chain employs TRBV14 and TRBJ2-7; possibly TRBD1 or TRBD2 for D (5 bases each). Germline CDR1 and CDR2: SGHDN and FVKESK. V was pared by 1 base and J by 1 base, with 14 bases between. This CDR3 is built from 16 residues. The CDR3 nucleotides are TGTGCCAGCAGCCAAGGAGGGACGCTACAATCCTACGAGCAGTACTTC. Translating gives CASSQGGTLQSYEQYF.

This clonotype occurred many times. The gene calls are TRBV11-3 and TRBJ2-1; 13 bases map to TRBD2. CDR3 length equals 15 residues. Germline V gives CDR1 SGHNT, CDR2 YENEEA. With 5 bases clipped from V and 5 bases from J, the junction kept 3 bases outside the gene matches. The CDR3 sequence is CASSRTSGSHNEQFF. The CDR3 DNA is TGTGCCAGCAGCCGGACTAGCGGGAGCCACAATGAGCAGTTCTTC.

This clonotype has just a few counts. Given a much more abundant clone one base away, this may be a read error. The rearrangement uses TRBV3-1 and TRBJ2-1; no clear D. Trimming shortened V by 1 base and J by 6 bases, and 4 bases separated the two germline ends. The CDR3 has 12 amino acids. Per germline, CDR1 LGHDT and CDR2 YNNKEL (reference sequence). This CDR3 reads CASSQASNEQFF. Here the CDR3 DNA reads TGTGCCAGCAGCCAAGCGAGCAATGAGCAGTTCTTC.

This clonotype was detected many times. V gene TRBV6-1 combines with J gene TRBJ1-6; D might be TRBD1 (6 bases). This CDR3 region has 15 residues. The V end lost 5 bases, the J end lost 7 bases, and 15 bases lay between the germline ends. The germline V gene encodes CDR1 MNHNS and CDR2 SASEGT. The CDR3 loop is CASSPGTSRNSPLHF. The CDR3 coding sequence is TGTGCCAGCAGTCCTGGGACATCACGGAATTCACCCCTCCACTTT.

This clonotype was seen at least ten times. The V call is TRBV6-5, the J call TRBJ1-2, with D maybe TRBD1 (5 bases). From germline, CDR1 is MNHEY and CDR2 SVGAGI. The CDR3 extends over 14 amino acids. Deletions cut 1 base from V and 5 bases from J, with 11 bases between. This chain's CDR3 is CASSYYGQGYGYTF. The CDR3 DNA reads TGTGCCAGCAGTTACTATGGCCAGGGATATGGCTACACCTTC.

In nucleotides, the CDR3 is TGCGCCAGCAGCTTGGACCTTGGGGGCACTGAAGCTTTCTTT. Amino acid sequence: CASSLDLGGTEAFF. The chain employs TRBV5-1 and TRBJ1-1; D is perhaps TRBD1 (5 bases). The V gene's germline CDR1 is SGHRS and CDR2 YFSETQ. Trimming removed 0 bases from V and 4 bases from J, with 10 bases in between. The CDR3 loop spans 14 amino acids.

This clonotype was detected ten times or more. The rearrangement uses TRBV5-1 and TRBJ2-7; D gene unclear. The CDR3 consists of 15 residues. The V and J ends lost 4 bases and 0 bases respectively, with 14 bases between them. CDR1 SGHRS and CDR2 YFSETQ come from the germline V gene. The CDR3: CASSRDPGSSYEQYF. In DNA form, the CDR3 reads TGCGCCAGCAGCCGAGACCCAGGCAGCTCCTACGAGCAGTACTTC.

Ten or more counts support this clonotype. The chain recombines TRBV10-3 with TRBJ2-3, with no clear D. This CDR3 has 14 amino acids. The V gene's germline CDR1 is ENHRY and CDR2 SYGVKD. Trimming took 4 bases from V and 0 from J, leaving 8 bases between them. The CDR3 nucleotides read TGTGCCATCAGTGCAGGTTCTAGCACAGATACGCAGTATTTT. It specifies CAISAGSSTDTQYF.

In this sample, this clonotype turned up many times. The CDR3, as DNA: TGTGCCAGCAGTGAAGAGGTTGACTATGGCTACACCTTC. It yields the protein CASSEEVDYGYTF. The rearrangement uses TRBV2 and TRBJ1-2, with unresolved D. Trimming stripped 1 base from V and 3 bases from J, with 6 bases between. CDR3 size: 13 residues. Germline lookup yields CDR1 SNHLY and CDR2 FYNNEI.

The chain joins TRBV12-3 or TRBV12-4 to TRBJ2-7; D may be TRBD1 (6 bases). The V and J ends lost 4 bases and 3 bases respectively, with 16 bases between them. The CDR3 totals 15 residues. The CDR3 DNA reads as TGTGCCAGCAGTTCCCCTATGAGACAGGACTACGAGCAGTACTTC. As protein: CASSSPMRQDYEQYF.

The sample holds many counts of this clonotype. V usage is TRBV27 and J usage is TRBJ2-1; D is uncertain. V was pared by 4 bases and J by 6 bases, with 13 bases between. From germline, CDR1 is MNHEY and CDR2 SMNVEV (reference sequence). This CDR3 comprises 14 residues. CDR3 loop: CASSSLGRPNEQFF. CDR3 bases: TGTGCCAGCAGTTCTCTCGGCAGGCCCAATGAGCAGTTCTTC.

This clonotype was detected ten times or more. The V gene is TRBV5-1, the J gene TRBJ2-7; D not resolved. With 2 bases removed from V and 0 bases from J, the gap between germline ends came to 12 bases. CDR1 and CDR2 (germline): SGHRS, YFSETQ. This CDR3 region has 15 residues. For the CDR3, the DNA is TGCGCCAGCAGCTTCGGTGTAGCCAGCTCCTACGAGCAGTACTTC. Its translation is CASSFGVASSYEQYF.

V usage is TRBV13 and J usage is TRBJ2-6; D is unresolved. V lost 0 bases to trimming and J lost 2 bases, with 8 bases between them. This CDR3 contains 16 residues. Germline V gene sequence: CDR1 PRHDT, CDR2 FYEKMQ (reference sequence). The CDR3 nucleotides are TGTGCCAGCAGCTTAGGCCAAGGTACTGGGGCCAACGTCCTGACTTTC. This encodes CASSLGQGTGANVLTF. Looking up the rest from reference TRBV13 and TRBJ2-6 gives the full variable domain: AAGVIQSPRHLIKEKRETATLKCYPIPRHDTVYWYQQGPGQDPQFLISFYEKMQSDKGSIPDRFSAQQFSDYHSELNMSSLELGDSALYFCASSLGQGTGANVLTFGAGSRLTVL.

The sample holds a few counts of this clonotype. The chain's CDR3 is CASSYSNLDTQYF. CDR3 in DNA: TGTGCCAGCAGTTACTCGAATTTAGATACGCAGTATTTT. V gene TRBV6-2 or TRBV6-3 combines with J gene TRBJ2-3; D not certain. CDR1 is MNHEY, CDR2 SVGEGT, per germline. The CDR3 loop spans 13 amino acids. V lost 0 bases and J 5 bases, leaving 6 bases between the germline ends.

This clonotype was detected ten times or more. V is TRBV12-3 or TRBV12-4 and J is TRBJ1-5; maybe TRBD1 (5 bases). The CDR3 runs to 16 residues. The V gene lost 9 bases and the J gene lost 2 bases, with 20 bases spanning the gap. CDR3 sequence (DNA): TGTGCCAGTGGCCCGGGACCCTCGAATGGCAATCAGCCCCAGCATTTT. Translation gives CASGPGPSNGNQPQHF.

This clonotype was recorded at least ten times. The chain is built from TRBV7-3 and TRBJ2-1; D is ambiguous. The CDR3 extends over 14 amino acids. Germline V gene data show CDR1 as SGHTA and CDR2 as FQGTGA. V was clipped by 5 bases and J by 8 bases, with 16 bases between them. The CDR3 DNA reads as TGTGCCAGCAGCCACAATGGGGATACGGATGAGCAGTTCTTC. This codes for CASSHNGDTDEQFF.

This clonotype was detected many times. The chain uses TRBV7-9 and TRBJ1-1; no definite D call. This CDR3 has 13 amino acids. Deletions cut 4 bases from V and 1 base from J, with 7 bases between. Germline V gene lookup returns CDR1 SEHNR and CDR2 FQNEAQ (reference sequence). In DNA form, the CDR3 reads TGTGCCAGCAGCTGGAACAAGAACACTGAAGCTTTCTTT. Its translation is CASSWNKNTEAFF.

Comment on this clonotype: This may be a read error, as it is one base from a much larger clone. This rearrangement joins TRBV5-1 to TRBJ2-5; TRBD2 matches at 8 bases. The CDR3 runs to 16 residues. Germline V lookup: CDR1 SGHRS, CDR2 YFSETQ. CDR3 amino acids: CVSSTGLAQYQETQYF. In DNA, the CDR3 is TGCGTCAGCAGCACCGGACTAGCTCAGTACCAAGAGACCCAGTACTTC.

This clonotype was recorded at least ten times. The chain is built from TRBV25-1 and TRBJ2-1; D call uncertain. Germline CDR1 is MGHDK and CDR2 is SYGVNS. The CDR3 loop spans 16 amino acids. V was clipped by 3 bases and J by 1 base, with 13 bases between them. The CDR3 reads CASSDTGPASYNEQFF. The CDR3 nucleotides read TGTGCCAGCAGTGATACCGGGCCGGCGTCCTACAATGAGCAGTTCTTC.

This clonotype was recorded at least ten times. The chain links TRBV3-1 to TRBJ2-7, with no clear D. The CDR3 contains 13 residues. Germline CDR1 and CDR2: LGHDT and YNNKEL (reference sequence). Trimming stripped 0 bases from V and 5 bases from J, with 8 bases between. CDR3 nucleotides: TGTGCCAGCAGCCAAGAGGGTTTAGACGAGCAGTACTTC. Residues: CASSQEGLDEQYF.

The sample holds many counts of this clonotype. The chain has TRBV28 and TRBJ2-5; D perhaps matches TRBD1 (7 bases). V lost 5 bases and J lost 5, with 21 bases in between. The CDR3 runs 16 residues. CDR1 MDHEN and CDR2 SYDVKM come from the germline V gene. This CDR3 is CASSPLSGGGRETQYF. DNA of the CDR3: TGTGCCAGCAGTCCCCTCTCCGGAGGGGGCCGGGAGACCCAGTACTTC.

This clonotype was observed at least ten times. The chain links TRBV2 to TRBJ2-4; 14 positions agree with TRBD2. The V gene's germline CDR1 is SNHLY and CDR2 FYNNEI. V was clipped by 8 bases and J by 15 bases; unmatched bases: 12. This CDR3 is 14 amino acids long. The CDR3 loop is CASSPGLAGAGAYF. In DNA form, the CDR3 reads TGTGCCAGCTCGCCGGGACTAGCGGGAGCAGGGGCGTACTTC.

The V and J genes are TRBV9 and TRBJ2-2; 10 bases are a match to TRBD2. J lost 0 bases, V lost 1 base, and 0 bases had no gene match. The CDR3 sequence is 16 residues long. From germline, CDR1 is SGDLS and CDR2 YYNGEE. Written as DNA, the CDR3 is TGTGCCAGCAGCGTAAGCGGGAGGGCGAACACCGGGGAGCTGTTTTTT. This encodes CASSVSGRANTGELFF.

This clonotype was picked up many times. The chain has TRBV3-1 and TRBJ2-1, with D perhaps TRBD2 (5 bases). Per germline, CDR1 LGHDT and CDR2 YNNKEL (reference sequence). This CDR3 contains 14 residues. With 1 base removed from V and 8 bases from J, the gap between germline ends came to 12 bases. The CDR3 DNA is TGTGCCAGCAGCCAAGTGTGGAGGCTAGATGAGCAGTTCTTC. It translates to CASSQVWRLDEQFF.